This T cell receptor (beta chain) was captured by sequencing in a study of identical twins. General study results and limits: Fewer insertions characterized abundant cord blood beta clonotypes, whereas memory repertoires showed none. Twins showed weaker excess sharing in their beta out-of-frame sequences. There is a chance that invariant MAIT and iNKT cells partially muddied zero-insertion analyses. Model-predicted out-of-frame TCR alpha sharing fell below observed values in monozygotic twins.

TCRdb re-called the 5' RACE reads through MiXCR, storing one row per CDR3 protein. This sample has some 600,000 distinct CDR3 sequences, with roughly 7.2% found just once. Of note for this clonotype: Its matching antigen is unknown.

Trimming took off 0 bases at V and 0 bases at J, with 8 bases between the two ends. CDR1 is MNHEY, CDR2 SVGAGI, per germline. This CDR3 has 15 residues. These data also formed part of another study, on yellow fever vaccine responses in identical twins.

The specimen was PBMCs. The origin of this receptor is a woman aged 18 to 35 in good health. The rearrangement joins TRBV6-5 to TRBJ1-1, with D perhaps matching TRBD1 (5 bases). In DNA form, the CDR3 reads TGTGCCAGCAGTTACTCTCAGGGCATGAACACTGAAGCTTTCTTT. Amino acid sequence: CASSYSQGMNTEAFF.